This T cell receptor beta chain was recorded in a study of cytomegalovirus exposure and HLA in healthy donors. Turning to the study itself: Around 79 million unique TCRs, all from HLA-typed donors, were included in an early release of the data.

60 Vbeta and 13 Jbeta primers were used in PCR. TCRdb's table, derived via immunoSEQ multiplex PCR, lists solely in-frame clones and lacks some. Here the sample spans over 200,000 clones, about 79% being singletons. Notes on the study in general: CMV serostatus stood as the only immune exposure information on hand. Reports showed the classifier diagnosing cytomegalovirus status with high specificity and sensitivity.

As to this clone: Its antigen remains unknown.

The V gene end was trimmed by 8 bases and the J gene end by 10 bases; junction bases not matched to a gene: 22. The CDR3 loop spans 16 amino acids. Germline CDR1 and CDR2: SNHLY and FYNNEI. The clonotype originates from a male donor in good health and CMV-seronegative. The rearrangement joins TRBV2 to TRBJ1-2, with 7 bases matching TRBD1. Source material: PBMCs. CDR3 sequence: CASYGEGPSTGAIYTF. The CDR3 DNA sequence: TGTGCCAGCTACGGTGAAGGGCCCTCCACAGGGGCCATCTACACCTTC.